A selection of T cell receptor beta chains follows, all from one sample in a study of CD8+ T cells in alopecia areata. Sequencing used immunoSEQ multiplex PCR; TCRdb keeps in-frame clones, though not all of them. In the table there are roughly 170,000 clones, 58% of which are singletons. The material sequenced was CD8+ T cells sorted from blood, taken at week 24, from a patient treated with tofacitinib. These receptors all come from a human donor with alopecia areata. Both conserved end residues are part of each CDR3.

>TRBJ1-1|TRBV15|15
CATSREDRVDTEAFF
>TRBJ2-5|TRBV29-1|15
CSVDGQGAPWETQYF
>TRBJ2-3|TRBV5-1|15
CASSLWDPNADTQYF
>TRBJ2-2|TRBV6-1|14
CASSETARPGELFF
>TRBJ1-1|TRBV27|14
CASSLTEGNTEAFF
>TRBJ2-1|TRBV29-1|13
CSVDQGSYNEQFF
>TRBJ1-1|TRBV7-2|13
CASSLTGGREAFF
>TRBJ1-2|TRBV29-1|14
CSVEDLPWGTGYTF
>TRBJ2-1|TRBV7-9|14
CASSFRTGRGEQFF
>TRBJ1-2|TRBV18|14
CASSPLGTVYGYTF
>TRBJ2-1|TRBV6-5|12
CASSSQGVGQFF
>TRBJ2-7|TRBV5-6|14
CASSLVASSYEQYF
>TRBJ2-3|TRBV19|13
CASSIYRGDTQYF